This T cell receptor beta chain was sequenced for a study of blood T cell repertoires in COVID-19 (dated by TCRdb to about 2020). Broadly, across the study: Samples covering the acute and convalescent phases of COVID-19 were provided by collaborators in the United States, Italy and Spain. The sample metadata nearly always contained a de-identified subject ID, COVID-19 status, age in years and sex. The repertoires were released in a freely available public database intended as a resource for research on the immune response to SARS-CoV-2. The material from the prospective study consisted of cDNA or gDNA derived from T cells, B-cell-depleted T cells, or PBMCs. The dataset comprised deeply sampled blood TCRbeta repertoires from subjects exposed to, actively infected with, or recovered from COVID-19. Where available, HLA class I and class II types were taken from metadata supplied by the sample provider and were not determined by assay-based typing. Samples were obtained from the ongoing ImmuneRACE study (first 160 participants) and from 1,254 subjects provided by 6 global collaborators.

To note about this clone: There is no known antigen for this receptor. The input lacks base qualities; no much larger clone sits a single base away.

As encoded in the germline V gene, CDR1 is SGHDT while CDR2 is YYEEEE. The CDR3 runs 14 residues from the cysteine to the phenylalanine. Just CDR3 DNA is preserved here, 42 bases in frame from base 1. The V end gives up 4 bases and the J end 4 bases, leaving 7 bases in the junction not matched to a gene. TCRbeta CDR3 regions were amplified from genomic DNA using the immunoSEQ Assay, a bias-controlled multiplex PCR. Per the authors' processing: The number of nucleated cells in each sample was estimated from the amplification of reference gene primers within the assay. To quantify the absolute abundance of each unique TCRbeta CDR3 rearrangement, sequence reads were collapsed and filtered. For each sample, productive Simpson clonality was calculated as the square root of Simpson's diversity index over productive rearrangements. This immuneACCESS table, as held by TCRdb, lists in-frame sequences with V and J called but not all clones. Of the missing ones, under half trace to an unresolved V gene in checked studies; the others have no known cause. V, J and clone size were drawn from that table, and D and trimming were deduced from the DNA. This sample holds 240,000 or so clones; about 80% were observed only once. The ten largest clones represent around 3.4% of the sample.

The collaborating institutions used their own protocols to collect whole blood in K2EDTA tubes. For TCRbeta analysis, collaborators shipped samples in one of three forms: frozen whole blood, isolated PBMCs, or DNA extracted from either of those sample types. What the study reported, not specific to this receptor: The amount of clinical and demographic metadata varied by source and participant and was provided uncurated.

The chain was built from TRBV5-6 and TRBJ1-2, with 7 bases aligning to TRBD1. The sequence was collected from a woman aged 80 or over with acute or convalescent COVID-19. The material sequenced was peripheral blood. The sequenced DNA is TGTGCCAGCAGCAAACAGGGGATTAGCTATGGCTACACCTTC. Its coded protein is CASSKQGISYGYTF.